This entry is about one T cell receptor (beta chain). Its target antigen remains unknown. It has no much larger one-base neighbor in the sample; base qualities were not kept. TCRbeta CDR3 regions were amplified from genomic DNA by means of the immunoSEQ Assay, a bias-controlled multiplex PCR. Processing in the source paper ran as follows. Nucleated cell counts per sample were estimated from amplification of reference gene primers within the assay. To quantify the absolute abundance of each unique TCRbeta CDR3 rearrangement, sequence reads were collapsed and filtered. For each sample, productive Simpson clonality was calculated as the square root of Simpson's diversity index over productive rearrangements. The immuneACCESS repertoire file appears here via TCRdb, limited to in-frame rearrangements. These files lack a portion of the clones; in checked studies, under half of the deficit traces to unresolved V genes, and the cause of the others is not known. The V and J calls and clone size are taken from that table; D and trimming were inferred from the DNA. The sample data list more than 110,000 clones, and about 80% of these were observed just once. The biggest ten clones account for less than 7.5% of the sample.

The sample comes from a study of blood T cell repertoires in COVID-19 (TCRdb year 2020). The study in broad terms: The collaborator samples originated in the United States, Italy and Spain and spanned the acute and convalescent phases of COVID-19. Samples came from the ongoing ImmuneRACE study (first 160 participants) plus 1,254 subjects from 6 global collaborators. The sample metadata nearly always contained a de-identified subject ID, COVID-19 status, age in years and sex. The prospective study material was composed of cDNA or gDNA derived from T cells, B-cell-depleted T cells, or PBMCs. The repertoires were released in a freely available public database meant as a resource for research on the immune response to SARS-CoV-2. Where available, HLA class I and class II types were taken from metadata supplied by the sample provider and were not determined by assay-based typing. Deeply sampled blood TCRbeta repertoires from subjects exposed to, actively infected with, or recovered from COVID-19 were included in the dataset.

Enrolling through a virtual design, the prospective study's participants ranged in age from roughly 18 to 95 years and lived across some 22 United States geographic areas. To assign participants to cohorts, the prospective study relied on clinical history that participants themselves reported in a screening survey and a study questionnaire. Recovered participants in ImmuneRACE Cohort 3 were defined by two consecutive negative NP/OP PCR tests, clearance by a healthcare professional, or resolution of symptoms. Each participant in the prospective study had whole blood, serum and a nasopharyngeal or oropharyngeal swab collected by mobile phlebotomists. Over a 2-month period, participants in the prospective study had the option of providing additional blood draws and questionnaires. Prospective study blood samples were shipped either frozen or at room temperature before DNA extraction. What the study reported, not specific to this receptor: The quantity of clinical and demographic metadata differed by source and by participant and was supplied without curation.

CDR1 MDHEN and CDR2 SYDVKM are derived from the germline V gene. The CDR3 starts with the cysteine, ends with the phenylalanine, and has 15 residues. The DNA shown is the 45-base CDR3, in frame from base 1. Compared with germline, V lacks 1 base and J lacks 4 bases; bases without a gene match: 6. The origin of this receptor is a woman in her forties or fifties who had recovered from COVID-19. The specimen sequenced was PBMCs or T cells enriched from blood (not recorded which). In this chain, TRBV28 is recombined with TRBJ1-2; TRBD1 matches 7 bases in the middle. The DNA reads TGTGCCAGCAGTTTATCTTGGGACAGTGGCTATGGCTACACCTTC. It translates to CASSLSWDSGYGYTF.